This T cell receptor beta chain is from a study of blood T cell repertoires in COVID-19. Study information: PBMCs, B-cell-depleted T cells, or T cells provided the cDNA or gDNA that made up the material.

Sequenced by immunoSEQ multiplex PCR; TCRdb stores in-frame clones only, minus some. The sample carries about 270,000 clones, more than 80% recorded once. Participants, about 18 to 90 years old, spanned around 26 US areas. The CDR3 has 19 residues. Germline V lookup: CDR1 SGHAT, CDR2 FQNNGV. V was shortened by 7 bases and J by 0 bases, with 24 bases between the two germline ends. The rearrangement links TRBV11-2 to TRBJ2-2; D gene uncertain. The sequenced material came from PBMCs or T cells enriched from blood (not recorded which). This TCR was sampled from a woman in her 30s with acute COVID-19. The CDR3 DNA reads TGTGCCAGCACCCTATACGAGAGTCCTGCGGCGACGAACACCGGGGAGCTGTTTTTT. This codes for CASTLYESPAATNTGELFF.